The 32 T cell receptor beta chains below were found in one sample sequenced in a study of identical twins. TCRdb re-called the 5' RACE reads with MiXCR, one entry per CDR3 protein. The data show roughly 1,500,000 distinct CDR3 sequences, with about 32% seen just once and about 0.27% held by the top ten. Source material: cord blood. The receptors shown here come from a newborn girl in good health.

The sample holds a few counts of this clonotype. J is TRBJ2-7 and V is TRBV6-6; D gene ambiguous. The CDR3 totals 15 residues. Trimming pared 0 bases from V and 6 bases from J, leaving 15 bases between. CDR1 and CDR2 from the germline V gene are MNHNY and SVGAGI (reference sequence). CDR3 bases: TGTGCCAGCAGTTACTCGAGGTTAGGGCTCTCCGAGCAGTACTTC. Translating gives CASSYSRLGLSEQYF.

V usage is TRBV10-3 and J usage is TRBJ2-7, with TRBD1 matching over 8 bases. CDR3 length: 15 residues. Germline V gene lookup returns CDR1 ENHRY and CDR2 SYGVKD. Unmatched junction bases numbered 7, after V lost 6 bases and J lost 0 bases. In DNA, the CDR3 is TGTGCCATCAGAGGATTGGGACAGGCCTCCTACGAGCAGTACTTC. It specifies CAIRGLGQASYEQYF.

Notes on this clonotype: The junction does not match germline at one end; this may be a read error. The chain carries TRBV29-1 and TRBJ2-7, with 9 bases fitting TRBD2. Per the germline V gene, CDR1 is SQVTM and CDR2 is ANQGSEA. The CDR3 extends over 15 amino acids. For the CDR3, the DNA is TGCAGCGTTGAAAGGAGACTAGCGGCCTCCTACGCGCAGTACTTC. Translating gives CSVERRLAASYAQYF.

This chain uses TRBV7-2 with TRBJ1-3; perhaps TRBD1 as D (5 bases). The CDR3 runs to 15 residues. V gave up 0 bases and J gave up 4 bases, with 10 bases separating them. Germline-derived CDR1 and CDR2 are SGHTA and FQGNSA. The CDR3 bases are TGTGCCAGCAGCTTAGCGGGGCAGCGGGGAAACACCATATATTTT. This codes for CASSLAGQRGNTIYF.

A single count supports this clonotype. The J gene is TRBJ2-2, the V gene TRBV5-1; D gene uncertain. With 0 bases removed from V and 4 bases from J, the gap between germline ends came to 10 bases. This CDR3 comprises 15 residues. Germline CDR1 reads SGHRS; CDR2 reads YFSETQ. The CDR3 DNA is TGCGCCAGCAGCTTGGTCCCTGGCGGCACCGGGGAGCTGTTTTTT. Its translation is CASSLVPGGTGELFF. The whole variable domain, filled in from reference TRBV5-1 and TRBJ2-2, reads KAGVTQTPRYLIKTRGQQVTLSCSPISGHRSVSWYQQTPGQGLQFLFEYFSETQRNKGNFPGRFSGRQFSNSRSEMNVSTLELGDSALYLCASSLVPGGTGELFFGEGSRLTVL.

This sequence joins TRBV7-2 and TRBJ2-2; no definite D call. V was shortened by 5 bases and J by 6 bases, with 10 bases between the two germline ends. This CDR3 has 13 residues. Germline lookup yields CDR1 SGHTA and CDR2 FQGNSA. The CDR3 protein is CASSRTEPGELFF. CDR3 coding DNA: TGTGCCAGCAGCAGGACCGAACCCGGGGAGCTGTTTTTT.

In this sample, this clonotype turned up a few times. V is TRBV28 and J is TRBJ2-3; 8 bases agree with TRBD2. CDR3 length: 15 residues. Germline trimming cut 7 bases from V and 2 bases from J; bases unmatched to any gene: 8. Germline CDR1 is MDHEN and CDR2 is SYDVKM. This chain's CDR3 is CASIAGGLTTDTQYF. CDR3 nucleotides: TGTGCCAGCATCGCGGGAGGCCTCACCACAGATACGCAGTATTTT. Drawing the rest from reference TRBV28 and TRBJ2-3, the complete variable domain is DVKVTQSSRYLVKRTGEKVFLECVQDMDHENMFWYRQDPGLGLRLIYFSYDVKMKEKGDIPEGYSVSREKKERFSLILESASTNQTSMYLCASIAGGLTTDTQYFGPGTRLTVL.

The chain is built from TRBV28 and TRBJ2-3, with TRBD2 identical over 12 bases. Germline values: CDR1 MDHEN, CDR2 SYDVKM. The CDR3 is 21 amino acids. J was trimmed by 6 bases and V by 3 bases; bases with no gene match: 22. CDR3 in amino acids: CASSFKSRLAGAPLIPDTQYF. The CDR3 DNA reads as TGTGCCAGCAGTTTCAAATCCCGACTAGCGGGAGCCCCACTGATACCGGATACGCAGTATTTT.

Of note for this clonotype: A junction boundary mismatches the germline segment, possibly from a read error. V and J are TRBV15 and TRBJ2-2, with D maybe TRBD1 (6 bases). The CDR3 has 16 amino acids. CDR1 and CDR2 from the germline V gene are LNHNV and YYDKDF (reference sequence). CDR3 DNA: TGTGCCACCGGCAGAGGAGGACAGTTTTACACCGGGGAGCTGTTTTTT. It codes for CATGRGGQFYTGELFF.

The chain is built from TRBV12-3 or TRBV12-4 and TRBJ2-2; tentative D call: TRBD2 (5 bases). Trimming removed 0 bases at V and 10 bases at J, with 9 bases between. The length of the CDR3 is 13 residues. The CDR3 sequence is CASSLARLAELFF. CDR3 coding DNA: TGTGCCAGCAGTTTAGCGCGGCTAGCGGAGCTGTTTTTT.

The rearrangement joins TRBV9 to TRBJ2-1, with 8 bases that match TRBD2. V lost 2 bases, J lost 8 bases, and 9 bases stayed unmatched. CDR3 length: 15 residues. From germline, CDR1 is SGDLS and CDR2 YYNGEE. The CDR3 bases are TGTGCCAGCAGCGTTAGCGGGAACCCCTTTCATGAGCAGTTCTTC. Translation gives CASSVSGNPFHEQFF. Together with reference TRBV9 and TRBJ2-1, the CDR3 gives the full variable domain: DSGVTQTPKHLITATGQRVTLRCSPRSGDLSVYWYQQSLDQGLQFLIQYYNGEERAKGNILERFSAQQFPDLHSELNLSSLELGDSALYFCASSVSGNPFHEQFFGPGTRLTVL.

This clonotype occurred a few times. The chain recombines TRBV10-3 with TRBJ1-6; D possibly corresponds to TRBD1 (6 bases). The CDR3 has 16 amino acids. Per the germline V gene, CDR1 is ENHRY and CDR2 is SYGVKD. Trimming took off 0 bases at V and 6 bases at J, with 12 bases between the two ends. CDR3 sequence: CAISESSGGGNSPLHF. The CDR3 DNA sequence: TGTGCCATCAGTGAGTCGTCGGGGGGCGGTAATTCACCCCTCCACTTT.

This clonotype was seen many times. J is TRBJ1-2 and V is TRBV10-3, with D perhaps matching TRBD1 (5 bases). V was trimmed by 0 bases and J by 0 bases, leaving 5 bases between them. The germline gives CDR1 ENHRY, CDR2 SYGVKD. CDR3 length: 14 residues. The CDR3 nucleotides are TGTGCCATCAGTGAGTCGACAGCTAACTATGGCTACACCTTC. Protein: CAISESTANYGYTF.

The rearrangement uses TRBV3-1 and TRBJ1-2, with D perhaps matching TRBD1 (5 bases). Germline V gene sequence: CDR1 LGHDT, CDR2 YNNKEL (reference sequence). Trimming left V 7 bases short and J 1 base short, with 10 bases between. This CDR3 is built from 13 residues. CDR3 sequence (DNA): TGTGCCAGCAACCCCGACAGTAACTATGGCTACACCTTC. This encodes CASNPDSNYGYTF.

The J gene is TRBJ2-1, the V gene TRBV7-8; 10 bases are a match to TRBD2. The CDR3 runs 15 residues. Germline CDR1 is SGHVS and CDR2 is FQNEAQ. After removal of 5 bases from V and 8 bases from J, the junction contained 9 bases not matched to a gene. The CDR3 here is CASSPGLAFGDEQFF. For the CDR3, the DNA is TGTGCCAGCAGCCCGGGACTAGCGTTTGGGGATGAGCAGTTCTTC. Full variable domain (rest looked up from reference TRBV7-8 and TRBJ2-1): GAGVSQSPRYKVAKRGQDVALRCDPISGHVSLFWYQQALGQGPEFLTYFQNEAQLDKSGLPSDRFFAERPEGSVSTLKIQRTQQEDSAVYLCASSPGLAFGDEQFFGPGTRLTVL.

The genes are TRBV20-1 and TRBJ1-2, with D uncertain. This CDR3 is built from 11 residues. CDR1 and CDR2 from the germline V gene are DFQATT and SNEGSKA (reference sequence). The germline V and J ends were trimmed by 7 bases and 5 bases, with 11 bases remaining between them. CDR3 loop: CSEKKHYGYTF. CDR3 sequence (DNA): TGCAGTGAGAAGAAACATTATGGCTACACCTTC.

The CDR3, as DNA: TGTGCCAGCAGCGTAGTTGGTAGGGGGCCCCCAGATACGCAGTATTTT. It encodes CASSVVGRGPPDTQYF. The chain recombines TRBV9 with TRBJ2-3; 7 bases map to TRBD1. The J segment lost 4 bases and the V segment lost 0 bases, leaving 8 bases of the junction unmatched. The germline gives CDR1 SGDLS, CDR2 YYNGEE. The CDR3 totals 16 residues.

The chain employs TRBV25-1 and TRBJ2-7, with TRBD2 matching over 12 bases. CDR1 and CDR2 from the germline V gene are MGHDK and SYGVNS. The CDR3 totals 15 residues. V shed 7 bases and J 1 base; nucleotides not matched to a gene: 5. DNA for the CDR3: TGTGCCAGCAAGCGTGGGACTAGCGGGTCCTACGAGCAGTACTTC. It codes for CASKRGTSGSYEQYF.

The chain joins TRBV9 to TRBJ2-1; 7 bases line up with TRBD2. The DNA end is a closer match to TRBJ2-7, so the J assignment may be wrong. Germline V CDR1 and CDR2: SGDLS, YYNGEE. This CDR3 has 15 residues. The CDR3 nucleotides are TGTGCCAGCAGCGACCGACTAGCCCTTTACAATGAGCAGTACTTC. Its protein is CASSDRLALYNEQYF.

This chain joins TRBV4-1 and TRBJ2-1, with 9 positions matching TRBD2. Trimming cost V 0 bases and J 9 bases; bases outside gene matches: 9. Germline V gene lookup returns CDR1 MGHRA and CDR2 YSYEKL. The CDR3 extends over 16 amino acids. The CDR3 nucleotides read TGCGCCAGCAGCCAAGAAAGTAGCAGCGGGAGGAGTGAGCAGTTCTTC. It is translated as CASSQESSSGRSEQFF.

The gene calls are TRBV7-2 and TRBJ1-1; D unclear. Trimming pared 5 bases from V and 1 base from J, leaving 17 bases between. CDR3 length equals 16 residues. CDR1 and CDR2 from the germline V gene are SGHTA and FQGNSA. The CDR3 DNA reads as TGTGCCAGCAGCCCAGCTCATTTACGGAAGAACACTGAAGCTTTCTTT. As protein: CASSPAHLRKNTEAFF.

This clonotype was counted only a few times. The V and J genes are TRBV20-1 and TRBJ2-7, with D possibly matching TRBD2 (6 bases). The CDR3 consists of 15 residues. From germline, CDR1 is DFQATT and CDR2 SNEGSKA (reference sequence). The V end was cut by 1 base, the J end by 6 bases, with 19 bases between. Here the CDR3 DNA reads TGCAGTGCTAGAGCCCTACGCCGGGACTCTGGCGAGCAGTACTTC. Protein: CSARALRRDSGEQYF.

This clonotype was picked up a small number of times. CDR3 sequence: CAWAQTGGSGYTF. The CDR3 DNA follows: TGTGCCTGGGCCCAGACAGGGGGCTCTGGCTACACCTTC. The rearrangement joins TRBV30 to TRBJ1-2, with 10 bases matching TRBD1. The CDR3 loop spans 13 amino acids. V shed 5 bases, J shed 7 bases, and the junction held 7 bases outside the gene matches. Germline V gives CDR1 GTSNPN, CDR2 SVGIG (reference sequence).

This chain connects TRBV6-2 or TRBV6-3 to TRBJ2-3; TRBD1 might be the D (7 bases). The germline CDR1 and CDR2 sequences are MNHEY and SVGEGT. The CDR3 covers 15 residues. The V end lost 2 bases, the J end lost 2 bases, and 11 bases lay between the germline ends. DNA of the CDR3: TGTGCCAGCAGTTACACCAGGGGGGACACAGATACGCAGTATTTT. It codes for CASSYTRGDTDTQYF.

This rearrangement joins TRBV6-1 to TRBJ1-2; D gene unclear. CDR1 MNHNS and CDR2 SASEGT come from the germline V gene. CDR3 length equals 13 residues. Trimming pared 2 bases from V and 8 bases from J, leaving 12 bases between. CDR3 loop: CASSESEGRGYTF. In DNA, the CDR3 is TGTGCCAGCAGTGAATCCGAGGGTAGGGGCTACACCTTC.

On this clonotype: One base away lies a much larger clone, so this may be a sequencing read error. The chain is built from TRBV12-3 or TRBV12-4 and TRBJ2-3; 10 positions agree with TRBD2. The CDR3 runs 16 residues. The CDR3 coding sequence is TGTGCCAGCAGTCCGGGACTAGCGCTAAGCACAGATATGCAGTATTTT. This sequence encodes CASSPGLALSTDMQYF.

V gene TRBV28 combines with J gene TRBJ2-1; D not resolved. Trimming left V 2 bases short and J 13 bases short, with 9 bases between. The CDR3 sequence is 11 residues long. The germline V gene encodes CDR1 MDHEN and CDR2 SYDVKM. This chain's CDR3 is CASSLSKGQFF. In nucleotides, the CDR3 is TGTGCCAGCAGTTTAAGTAAGGGTCAGTTCTTC.

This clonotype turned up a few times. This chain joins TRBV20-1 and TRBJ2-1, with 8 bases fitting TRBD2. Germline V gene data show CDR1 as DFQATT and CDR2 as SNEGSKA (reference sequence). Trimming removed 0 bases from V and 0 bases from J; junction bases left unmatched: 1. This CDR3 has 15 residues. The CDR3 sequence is CSARDAGGSYNEQFF. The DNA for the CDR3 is TGCAGTGCTAGAGATGCGGGGGGCTCCTACAATGAGCAGTTCTTC.

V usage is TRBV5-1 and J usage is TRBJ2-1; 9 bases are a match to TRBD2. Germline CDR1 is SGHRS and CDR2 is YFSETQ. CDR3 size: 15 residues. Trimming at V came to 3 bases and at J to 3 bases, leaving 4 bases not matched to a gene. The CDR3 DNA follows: TGCGCCAGCAGCTCAGGACTAGCGTACTACAATGAGCAGTTCTTC. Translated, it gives CASSSGLAYYNEQFF.

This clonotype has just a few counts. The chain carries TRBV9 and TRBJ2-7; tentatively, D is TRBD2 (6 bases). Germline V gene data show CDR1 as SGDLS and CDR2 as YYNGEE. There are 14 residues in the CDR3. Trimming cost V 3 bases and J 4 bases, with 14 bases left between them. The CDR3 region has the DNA TGTGCCAGCAGCGCCGGGACTCATATATACGAGCAGTACTTC. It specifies CASSAGTHIYEQYF.

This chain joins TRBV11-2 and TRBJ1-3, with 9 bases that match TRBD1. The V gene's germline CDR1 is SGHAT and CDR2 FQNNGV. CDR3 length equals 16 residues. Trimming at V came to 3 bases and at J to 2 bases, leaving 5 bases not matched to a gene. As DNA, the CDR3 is TGTGCCAGCAGCTTGCCCGACAGGGGGGCTGGAAACACCATATATTTT. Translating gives CASSLPDRGAGNTIYF.

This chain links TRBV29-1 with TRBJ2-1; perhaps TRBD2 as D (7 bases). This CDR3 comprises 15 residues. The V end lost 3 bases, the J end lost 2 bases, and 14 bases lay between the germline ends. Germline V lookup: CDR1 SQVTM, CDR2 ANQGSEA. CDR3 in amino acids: CSVEGGGFAYNEQFF. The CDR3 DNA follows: TGCAGCGTTGAGGGAGGGGGGTTCGCCTACAATGAGCAGTTCTTC.